These T cell receptor beta chains were read from a single sample in a study of T cell responses to AZD1222 COVID-19 vaccine. TCRdb keeps only in-frame clones here, not all; method: immunoSEQ multiplex PCR. The sample lists 100,000 to 150,000 clones; over 75% were seen once. The material sequenced was peripheral blood, taken on day 0 of AZD1222 vaccination. These receptors all come from an adult in good health. The CDR3 runs from the conserved cysteine through the conserved F or W. D genes are given only for firm matches. Clone sizes are given selectively: once, few, many, or a class where the clone is expanded.

clone size	V gene	D gene	J gene	CDR3 protein	CDR3 DNA
once	TRBV10-3	TRBD2	TRBJ2-1	CAISQTSGTYNEQFF	TGTGCCATCAGCCAGACTAGCGGGACCTACAATGAGCAGTTCTTC
once	TRBV28	NA	TRBJ2-3	CASSFGPRTDTQYF	TGTGCCAGCAGTTTTGGGCCACGAACAGATACGCAGTATTTT
NA	TRBV18	NA	TRBJ2-7	CASSSFGTSYEQYF	TGTGCCAGCTCATCATTCGGGACATCCTACGAGCAGTACTTC
NA	TRBV5-1	NA	TRBJ1-2	CASSVQGGDYGYTF	TGCGCCAGCAGCGTACAAGGGGGGGACTATGGCTACACCTTC
NA	TRBV7-9	TRBD1	TRBJ1-2	CASTRQGVNYGYTF	TGTGCGAGCACAAGACAGGGGGTAAACTATGGCTACACCTTC
NA	TRBV6-4	NA	TRBJ1-1	CASSAELNTEAFF	TGTGCCAGCAGTGCAGAATTGAACACTGAAGCTTTCTTT
once	TRBV5-1	TRBD2	TRBJ2-1	CASSGTSGSYNEQFF	TGCGCCAGCAGCGGAACTAGCGGGAGCTACAATGAGCAGTTCTTC
NA	TRBV9	NA	TRBJ2-2	CASSVVSGANTGELFF	TGTGCCAGCAGCGTAGTCTCAGGGGCGAACACCGGGGAGCTGTTTTTT
NA	TRBV13	NA	TRBJ1-5	CASSLAGNQPQHF	TGTGCCAGCAGCTTGGCAGGGAATCAGCCCCAGCATTTT
NA	TRBV21-1	NA	TRBJ2-7	CASSGTGAYYEQYF	TGTGCCAGCAGCGGGACAGGGGCGTATTACGAGCAGTACTTC
few	TRBV5-6	TRBD1	TRBJ2-2	CASSRTGNTGELFF	TGTGCCAGCAGCCGGACAGGGAACACCGGGGAGCTGTTTTTT
NA	TRBV6-1	NA	TRBJ1-5	CASSEFAHDGGQPQHF	TGTGCCAGCAGTGAATTCGCCCACGATGGGGGTCAGCCCCAGCATTTT
NA	TRBV12-3/TRBV12-4	TRBD1	TRBJ2-7	CASGDRVSYEQYF	TGTGCCAGCGGGGACAGGGTCTCCTACGAGCAGTACTTC
NA	TRBV6-5	TRBD1	TRBJ1-1	CASSYTTGVTEAFF	TGTGCCAGCAGTTACACCACAGGGGTGACTGAAGCTTTCTTT
NA	TRBV29-1	NA	TRBJ2-1	CSVGQGGVNEQFF	TGCAGCGTTGGGCAGGGGGGAGTGAATGAGCAGTTCTTC
few	TRBV19	NA	TRBJ2-3	CASSIDHENWQAPRRTDTQYF	TGTGCCAGTAGTATAGATCATGAGAACTGGCAGGCTCCTCGACGGACAGATACGCAGTATTTT
NA	TRBV7-9	NA	TRBJ2-7	CASSLVGGTQSYEQYF	TGTGCCAGCAGCTTAGTAGGGGGGACACAATCCTACGAGCAGTACTTC
NA	TRBV18	TRBD2	TRBJ2-2	CASSDTAGVLTGELFF	TGTGCCAGCTCCGACACAGCGGGAGTGCTCACCGGGGAGCTGTTTTTT
once	TRBV18	TRBD1	TRBJ1-1	CASSPGPQTGAIHEAFF	TGTGCCAGCTCACCAGGTCCTCAGACAGGGGCTATTCATGAAGCTTTCTTT
NA	TRBV19	NA	TRBJ2-1	CASSPDLGNNEQFF	TGTGCCAGTAGTCCCGACTTGGGGAACAATGAGCAGTTCTTC
few	TRBV5-4	NA	TRBJ1-1	CASSLRLAGEAFF	TGTGCCAGCAGCTTGCGCCTTGCCGGAGAAGCTTTCTTT
few	TRBV2	NA	TRBJ1-1	CATLGVMNTEAFF	TGTGCCACATTAGGAGTCATGAACACTGAAGCTTTCTTT
NA	TRBV24-1	TRBD1	TRBJ1-1	CATSDRRTGQTFF	TGTGCCACCAGTGATCGACGGACAGGGCAAACTTTCTTT
few	TRBV27	NA	TRBJ1-1	CASSLRRGQGTEAFF	TGTGCCAGCAGTTTACGACGAGGGCAGGGCACTGAAGCTTTCTTT
NA	TRBV9	NA	TRBJ1-2	CASSGPGRDYGYTF	TGTGCCAGCAGCGGTCCGGGCAGGGACTATGGCTACACCTTC
NA	TRBV2	NA	TRBJ2-7	CASSEVGSGLLSEQYF	TGTGCCAGCAGTGAAGTAGGGTCAGGGCTCCTGAGCGAGCAGTACTTC
NA	TRBV19	NA	TRBJ1-2	CASTEGGERSGYTF	TGTGCCAGTACCGAGGGGGGCGAGCGGTCTGGCTACACCTTC
NA	TRBV29-1	NA	TRBJ1-1	CSVKDRRDTEAFF	TGCAGCGTTAAAGACAGGAGGGATACTGAAGCTTTCTTT
NA	TRBV27	NA	TRBJ2-7	CASGPGTTYEQYF	TGTGCCAGCGGCCCCGGGACCACCTACGAGCAGTACTTC
few	TRBV5-1	TRBD2	TRBJ2-7	CASSLRAGGHEQYF	TGCGCCAGCAGCTTGCGAGCGGGAGGGCACGAGCAGTACTTC
once	TRBV4-2	NA	TRBJ2-2	CASSQTTGELFF	TGTGCCAGCAGCCAAACCACCGGGGAGCTGTTTTTT
NA	TRBV4-1	NA	TRBJ1-2	CASSQVSRGDYGYTF	TGCGCCAGCAGCCAGGTGTCAAGGGGCGATTATGGCTACACCTTC